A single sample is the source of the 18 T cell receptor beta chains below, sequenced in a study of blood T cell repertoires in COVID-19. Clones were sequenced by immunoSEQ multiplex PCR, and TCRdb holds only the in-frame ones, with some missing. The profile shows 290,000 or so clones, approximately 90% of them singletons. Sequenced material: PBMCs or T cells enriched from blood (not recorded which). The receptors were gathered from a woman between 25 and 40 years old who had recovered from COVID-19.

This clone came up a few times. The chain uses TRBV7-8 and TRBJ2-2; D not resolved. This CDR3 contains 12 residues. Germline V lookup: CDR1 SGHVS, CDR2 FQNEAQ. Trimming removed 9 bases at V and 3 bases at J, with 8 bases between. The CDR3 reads CASNIYTGELFF. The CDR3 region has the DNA TGTGCCAGTAATATTTACACCGGGGAGCTGTTTTTT. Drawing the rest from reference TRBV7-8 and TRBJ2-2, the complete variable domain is GAGVSQSPRYKVAKRGQDVALRCDPISGHVSLFWYQQALGQGPEFLTYFQNEAQLDKSGLPSDRFFAERPEGSVSTLKIQRTQQEDSAVYLCASNIYTGELFFGEGSRLTVL.

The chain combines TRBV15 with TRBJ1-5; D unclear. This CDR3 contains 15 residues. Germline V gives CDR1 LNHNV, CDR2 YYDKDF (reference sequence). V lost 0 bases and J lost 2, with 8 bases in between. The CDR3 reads CATSRDRRGNQPQHF. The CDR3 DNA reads TGTGCCACCAGCAGAGACAGGAGGGGCAATCAGCCCCAGCATTTT.

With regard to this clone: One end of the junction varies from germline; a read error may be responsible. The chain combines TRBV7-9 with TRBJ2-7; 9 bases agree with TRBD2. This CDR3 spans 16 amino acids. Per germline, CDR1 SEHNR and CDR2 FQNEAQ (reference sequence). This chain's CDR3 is CASSLVSSSGSLVWDF. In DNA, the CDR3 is TGTGCCAGCAGCTTAGTCTCAAGTAGCGGGAGTTTAGTTTGGGACTTC.

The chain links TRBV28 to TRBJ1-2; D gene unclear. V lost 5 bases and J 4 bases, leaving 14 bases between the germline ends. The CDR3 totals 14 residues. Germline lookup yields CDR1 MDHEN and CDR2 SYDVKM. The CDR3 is CASSGPGSLYGYTF. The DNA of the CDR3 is TGTGCCAGCAGTGGTCCAGGTTCCCTCTATGGCTACACCTTC.

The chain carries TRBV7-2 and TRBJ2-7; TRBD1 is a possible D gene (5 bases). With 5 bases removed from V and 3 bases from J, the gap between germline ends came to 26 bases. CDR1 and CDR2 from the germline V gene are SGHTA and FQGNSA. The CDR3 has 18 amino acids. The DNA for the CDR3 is TGTGCCAGCAGCCCCAGGGATGAGGCTAGGAGCGTACTCTACGAGCAGTACTTC. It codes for CASSPRDEARSVLYEQYF.

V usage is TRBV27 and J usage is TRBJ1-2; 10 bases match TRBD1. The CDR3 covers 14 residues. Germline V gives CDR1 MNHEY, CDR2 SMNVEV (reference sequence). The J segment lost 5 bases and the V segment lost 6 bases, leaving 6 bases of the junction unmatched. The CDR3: CASRHMGQGYGYTF. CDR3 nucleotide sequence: TGTGCCAGCAGACACATGGGACAGGGGTATGGCTACACCTTC.

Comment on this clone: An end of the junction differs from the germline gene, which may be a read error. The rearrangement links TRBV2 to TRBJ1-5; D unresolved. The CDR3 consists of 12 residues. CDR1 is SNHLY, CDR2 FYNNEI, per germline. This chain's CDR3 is CASSSPRSPLDF. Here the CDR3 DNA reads TGTGCCAGCAGTTCCCCTCGTTCGCCCTTAGATTTT.

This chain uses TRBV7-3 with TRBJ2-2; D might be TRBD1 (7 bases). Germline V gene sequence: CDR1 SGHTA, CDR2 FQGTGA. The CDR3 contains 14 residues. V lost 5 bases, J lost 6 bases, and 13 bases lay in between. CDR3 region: CASSMTGTSGELFF. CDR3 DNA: TGTGCCAGCAGCATGACAGGGACTTCCGGGGAGCTGTTTTTT. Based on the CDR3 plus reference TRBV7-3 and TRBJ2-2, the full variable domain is GAGVSQTPSNKVTEKGKYVELRCDPISGHTALYWYRQSLGQGPEFLIYFQGTGAADDSGLPNDRFFAVRPEGSVSTLKIQRTERGDSAVYLCASSMTGTSGELFFGEGSRLTVL.

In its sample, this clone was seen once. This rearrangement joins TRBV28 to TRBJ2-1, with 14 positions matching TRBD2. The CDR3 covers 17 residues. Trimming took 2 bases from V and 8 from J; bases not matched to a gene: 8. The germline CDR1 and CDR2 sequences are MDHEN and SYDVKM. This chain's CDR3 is CASSLGTSGRIRDEQFF. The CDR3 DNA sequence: TGTGCCAGCAGTTTAGGGACTAGCGGGAGAATACGGGATGAGCAGTTCTTC.

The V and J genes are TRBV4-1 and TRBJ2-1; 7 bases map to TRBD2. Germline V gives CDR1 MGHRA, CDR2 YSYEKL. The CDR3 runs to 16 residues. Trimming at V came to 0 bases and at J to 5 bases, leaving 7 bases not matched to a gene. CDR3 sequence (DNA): TGCGCCAGCAGCCAAGAATCAGCGGGATACCACAATGAGCAGTTCTTC. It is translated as CASSQESAGYHNEQFF.

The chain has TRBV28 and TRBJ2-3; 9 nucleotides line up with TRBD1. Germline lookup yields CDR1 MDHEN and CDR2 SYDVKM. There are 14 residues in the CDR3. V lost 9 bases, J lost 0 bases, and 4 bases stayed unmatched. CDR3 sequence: CASSGQGSTDTQYF. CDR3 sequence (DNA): TGTGCCAGTTCGGGACAGGGTAGCACAGATACGCAGTATTTT.

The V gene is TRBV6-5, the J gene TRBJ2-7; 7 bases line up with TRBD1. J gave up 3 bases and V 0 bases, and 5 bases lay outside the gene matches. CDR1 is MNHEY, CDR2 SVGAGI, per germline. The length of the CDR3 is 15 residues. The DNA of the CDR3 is TGTGCCAGCAGTTACTCGATGTCAGGGGGCTACGAGCAGTACTTC. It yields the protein CASSYSMSGGYEQYF.

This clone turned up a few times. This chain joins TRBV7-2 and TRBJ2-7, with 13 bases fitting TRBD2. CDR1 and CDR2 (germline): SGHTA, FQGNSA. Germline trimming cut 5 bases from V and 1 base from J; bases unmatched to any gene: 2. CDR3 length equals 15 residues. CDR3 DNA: TGTGCCAGCAGCCGGACTAGCGGGGGATCCTACGAGCAGTACTTC. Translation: CASSRTSGGSYEQYF.

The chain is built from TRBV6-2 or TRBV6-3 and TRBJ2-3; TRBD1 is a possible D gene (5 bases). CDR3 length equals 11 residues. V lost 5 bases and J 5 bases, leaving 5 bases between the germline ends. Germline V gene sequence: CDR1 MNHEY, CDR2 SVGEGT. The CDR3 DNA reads TGTGCCAGCAGTGACAGAGATACGCAGTATTTT. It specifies CASSDRDTQYF.

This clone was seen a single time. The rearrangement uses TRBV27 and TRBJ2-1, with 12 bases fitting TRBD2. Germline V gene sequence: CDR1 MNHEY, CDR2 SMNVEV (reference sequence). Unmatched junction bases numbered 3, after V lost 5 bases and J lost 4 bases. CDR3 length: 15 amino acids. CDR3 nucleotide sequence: TGTGCCAGCAGTATGACTAGCGGGAGTTACAATGAGCAGTTCTTC. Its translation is CASSMTSGSYNEQFF.

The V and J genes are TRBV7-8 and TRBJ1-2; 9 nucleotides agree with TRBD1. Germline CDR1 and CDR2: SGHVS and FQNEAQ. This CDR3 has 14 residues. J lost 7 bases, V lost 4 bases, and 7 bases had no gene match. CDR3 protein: CASSSRQGVTGYTF. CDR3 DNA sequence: TGTGCCAGCAGCTCCCGACAGGGGGTTACTGGCTACACCTTC.

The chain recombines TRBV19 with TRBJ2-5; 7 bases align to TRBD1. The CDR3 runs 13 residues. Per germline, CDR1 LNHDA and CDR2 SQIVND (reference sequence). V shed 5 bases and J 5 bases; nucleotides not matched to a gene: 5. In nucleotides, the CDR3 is TGTGCCAGTAGTCCACAGGGGACGGAGACCCAGTACTTC. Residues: CASSPQGTETQYF.

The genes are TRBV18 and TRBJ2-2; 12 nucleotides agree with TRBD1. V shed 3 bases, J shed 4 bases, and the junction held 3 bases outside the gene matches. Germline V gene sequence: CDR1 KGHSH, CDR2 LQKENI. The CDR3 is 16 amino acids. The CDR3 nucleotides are TGTGCCAGCTCACCCGGGACAGGGGGCGGCACCGGGGAGCTGTTTTTT. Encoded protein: CASSPGTGGGTGELFF.